A selection of T cell receptor beta chains follows, all from one sample in a study of cytomegalovirus exposure and HLA in healthy donors. The assay was immunoSEQ multiplex PCR, and TCRdb's table has in-frame clones only and misses some. Among hundreds of thousands of clones listed, 78% were seen once. The sample comprised PBMCs. Receptors were obtained from a male donor in good health and CMV-seronegative. CDR3s include the opening cysteine and the closing phenylalanine or tryptophan. The D gene is left open where the match is weak. The size entry is marked missing in some rows and otherwise reads once, few, many or a size class.

d_gene,abundance,v_gene,j_gene,len,CDR3aa,CDR3nt
-,-,TRBV12-2,TRBJ2-3,19,CASRLVCTRGRERTDTQYF,TGTGCAAGTCGCTTAGTTTGTACCCGGGGGCGGGAGAGGACAGATACGCAGTATTTT
-,-,TRBV11-2,TRBJ2-7,13,CASSLTLSYEQYF,TGTGCCAGCAGCTTAACTCTCTCCTACGAGCAGTACTTC
-,-,TRBV6-1,TRBJ2-7,12,CASSFEVYEQYF,TGTGCCAGCTCTTTTGAAGTCTACGAGCAGTACTTC
-,-,TRBV27,TRBJ1-1,13,CASMEGSGTEAFF,TGTGCCAGCATGGAGGGGTCCGGAACTGAAGCTTTCTTT
TRBD2,-,TRBV7-2,TRBJ2-1,14,CAGGRAGSYNEQFF,TGTGCCGGAGGGAGGGCCGGCTCCTACAATGAGCAGTTCTTC
-,-,TRBV19,TRBJ2-2,15,CASTTRTELTGELFF,TGTGCCAGCACTACCCGGACTGAGCTGACCGGGGAGCTGTTTTTT
TRBD1,-,TRBV5-8,TRBJ1-2,16,CASSRRTGGINYGYTF,TGTGCCAGCAGCCGAAGGACAGGGGGCATTAACTATGGCTACACCTTC
TRBD1,-,TRBV5-6,TRBJ1-2,15,CASSISTGGAYGYTF,TGTGCCAGCAGCATTTCGACAGGGGGTGCCTATGGCTACACCTTC
-,few,TRBV29-1,TRBJ2-7,12,CSVLRSEDEQYF,TGCAGCGTCCTCAGGTCGGAGGACGAGCAGTACTTC
TRBD2,-,TRBV5-4,TRBJ2-2,15,CASSLGREGTGELFF,TGTGCCAGCAGCTTGGGTAGGGAGGGAACCGGGGAGCTGTTTTTT
TRBD2,-,TRBV30,TRBJ2-7,12,CAWSQSGGEQYF,TGTGCCTGGAGCCAGAGCGGGGGGGAGCAGTACTTC
TRBD2,-,TRBV5-1,TRBJ2-7,15,CASSPRGGLGYEQYF,TGCGCCAGCAGTCCCCGCGGGGGGTTGGGGTACGAGCAGTACTTC
TRBD2,-,TRBV7-7,TRBJ2-3,15,CASSLLADGTDTQYF,TGTGCTAGCAGCTTACTAGCGGACGGCACAGATACGCAGTATTTT
TRBD1,-,TRBV7-9,TRBJ2-7,15,CASSRRGQGAYEQYF,TGTGCCAGCAGCCGAAGGGGACAGGGGGCCTACGAGCAGTACTTC
TRBD1,-,TRBV6-1,TRBJ2-4,16,CASSGQTGVAKNIQYF,TGTGCCAGCAGTGGCCAGACAGGGGTCGCCAAAAACATTCAGTACTTC
TRBD2,-,TRBV11-2,TRBJ2-3,15,CASSSLAGGTDTQYF,TGTGCCAGCAGCTCGTTAGCGGGAGGGACAGATACGCAGTATTTT
TRBD2,-,TRBV19,TRBJ2-1,15,CASSMGTRSPYEQFF,TGTGCCAGTAGTATGGGGACTAGGAGTCCGTACGAGCAGTTCTTC
-,-,TRBV28,TRBJ2-3,13,CASSFSPMNTQYF,TGTGCCAGCAGTTTTAGCCCCATGAATACGCAGTATTTT
TRBD2,-,TRBV5-4,TRBJ2-1,15,CASSNGAGGRNEQFF,TGTGCCAGCAGCAATGGGGCGGGAGGGCGCAATGAGCAGTTCTTC
-,few,TRBV6-1,TRBJ1-2,13,CASSEPQGVGYTF,TGTGCCAGCAGTGAACCCCAGGGTGTGGGCTACACCTTC
-,-,TRBV6-1,TRBJ2-7,12,CASSEWGPEQYF,TGTGCCAGCAGTGAATGGGGGCCCGAGCAGTACTTC
-,-,TRBV27,TRBJ1-1,14,CASSLLGLNTEAFF,TGTGCCAGCAGTTTATTGGGGCTGAACACTGAAGCTTTCTTT
-,-,TRBV28,TRBJ2-2,12,CASERDTGELFF,TGTGCCAGCGAAAGAGACACCGGGGAGCTGTTTTTT
-,-,TRBV18,TRBJ1-5,14,CASSPGDVIQPQHF,TGTGCCAGCTCACCGGGAGATGTGATTCAGCCCCAGCATTTT
-,once,TRBV19,TRBJ1-5,15,CASSRAGAAEQPQHF,TGTGCCAGTAGTAGGGCGGGGGCAGCGGAGCAGCCCCAGCATTTT
-,-,TRBV5-1,TRBJ2-1,14,CASSLSVPANEQFF,TGCGCCAGCAGCTTGTCGGTGCCAGCGAATGAGCAGTTCTTC
-,few,TRBV5-6,TRBJ2-1,14,CASSLVGVYNEQFF,TGTGCCAGCAGCTTGGTAGGAGTCTACAATGAGCAGTTCTTC
-,few,TRBV4-2,TRBJ1-1,13,CASSLYRDTEAFF,TGTGCCAGCAGCCTATACAGGGACACTGAAGCTTTCTTT
-,-,TRBV9,TRBJ2-3,15,CASSVGSGVTDTQYF,TGTGCCAGCAGCGTAGGGTCGGGAGTCACAGATACGCAGTATTTT
-,-,TRBV6-1,TRBJ2-4,15,CASIDGQGGRNIQYF,TGTGCCAGCATCGATGGACAGGGAGGGCGAAACATTCAGTACTTC
-,-,TRBV20-1,TRBJ2-7,10,CSSGRYEQYF,TGCAGTAGTGGGAGATACGAGCAGTACTTC
TRBD2,-,TRBV2,TRBJ2-1,17,CACPGLAGRSSYNEQFF,TGTGCCTGCCCGGGACTAGCGGGGAGAAGCTCCTACAATGAGCAGTTCTTC
-,-,TRBV25-1,TRBJ1-2,13,CASSEGGVGGYTF,TGTGCCAGCAGTGAGGGGGGGGTTGGTGGCTACACCTTC
TRBD1,once,TRBV6-4,TRBJ1-6,18,CASSDHHRDRGWNSPLHF,TGTGCCAGCAGTGATCACCACCGGGACAGGGGGTGGAATTCACCCCTCCACTTT
-,once,TRBV5-6,TRBJ1-2,14,CASSLPPGGYGYTF,TGTGCCAGCAGCTTGCCTCCGGGGGGCTATGGCTACACCTTC
-,-,TRBV28,TRBJ1-4,15,CASSRPGATNEKLFF,TGTGCCAGCAGCAGACCAGGGGCAACTAATGAAAAACTGTTTTTT
TRBD2,-,TRBV28,TRBJ2-7,15,CASSLSTSGSYEQYF,TGTGCCAGCAGTTTGTCTACTAGCGGGAGTTACGAGCAGTACTTC
TRBD2,once,TRBV7-2,TRBJ2-3,19,CASSFYLGASGTSTDTQYF,TGTGCCAGCAGCTTCTACCTTGGGGCTAGCGGGACTAGCACAGATACGCAGTATTTT
TRBD2,-,TRBV6-5,TRBJ2-3,15,CASSYVAGATDTQYF,TGTGCCAGCAGTTACGTAGCGGGGGCCACAGATACGCAGTATTTT
TRBD1,few,TRBV6-5,TRBJ1-1,13,CASSKQGSTEAFF,TGTGCCAGCAGTAAACAGGGGAGCACTGAAGCTTTCTTT
TRBD1,-,TRBV5-4,TRBJ1-2,15,CASSRGDRQNYGYTF,TGTGCCAGCAGCCGAGGGGACAGACAGAACTATGGCTACACCTTC
-,-,TRBV7-9,TRBJ1-5,14,CASSLMTVNQPQHF,TGTGCCAGCAGCTTAATGACAGTCAATCAGCCCCAGCATTTT
TRBD2,-,TRBV4-1,TRBJ2-3,15,CASSQSSGTTDTQYF,TGCGCCAGCAGCCAATCTAGCGGGACCACAGATACGCAGTATTTT
-,-,TRBV6-4,TRBJ2-2,14,CASSAGANTGELFF,TGTGCCAGCAGTGCCGGGGCGAACACCGGGGAGCTGTTTTTT
TRBD1,few,TRBV7-3,TRBJ2-1,17,CASSLSPGTGRYNEQFF,TGTGCCAGCAGCTTATCACCCGGGACAGGGAGATACAATGAGCAGTTCTTC
-,few,TRBV18,TRBJ2-5,14,CASSESVGKETQYF,TGTGCCAGCTCAGAGTCCGTCGGGAAAGAGACCCAGTACTTC
TRBD1,once,TRBV19,TRBJ2-7,14,CASSTRGRGNEQYF,TGTGCCAGTAGTACCCGGGGCAGGGGGAACGAGCAGTACTTC
-,-,TRBV6-5,TRBJ2-1,13,CASSPGQNNEQFF,TGTGCCAGCAGCCCCGGACAGAACAATGAGCAGTTCTTC
-,-,TRBV6-5,TRBJ2-3,12,CASRGVPNTQYF,TGTGCCAGCAGAGGGGTCCCAAATACGCAGTATTTT
-,few,TRBV4-1,TRBJ2-5,13,CASSRRGEETQYF,TGCGCCAGCAGTCGGAGGGGCGAGGAGACCCAGTACTTC
TRBD2,-,TRBV13,TRBJ2-7,16,CASSPSGTSGGNEQYF,TGTGCCAGCAGCCCCTCGGGGACTAGCGGAGGTAACGAGCAGTACTTC